Listed here is a single T cell receptor (beta chain). Its antigen is undetermined. As for treatment: about 20 received Ad26.COV2.S at low or high dose, single or two shots; roughly five received placebo; per-sample allocation not given. The samples were gathered on day 63 after the first injection of vaccine or placebo. The CDR3 has 16 residues. Looked up from germline, CDR1 is MGHRA and CDR2 is YSYEKL. The V gene end was trimmed by 0 bases and the J gene end by 6 bases; junction bases not matched to a gene: 11. This entry comes from a study of Ad26.COV2.S vaccination and SARS-CoV-2 variants. The wider study: It was the COV1001 Ad26.COV2.S trial arm that included the donor. Recipients of Ad26.COV2.S got it intramuscularly, once or twice 56 days apart. Findings and caveats of the study: Vaccine and placebo recipients had comparable breadth of non-spike TCRs. The breadth of spike-specific CD8+ and CD4+ T cell responses after vaccination was reportedly substantial.

Profiling relied on immunoSEQ multiplex PCR, and the TCRdb table lists in-frame clones only, not all of them. The sample gives about 350,000 clones, around 89% of which show up once; roughly 5% is in the top ten. Source: peripheral blood, taken in a trial of Ad26.COV2.S vaccine versus placebo. The chain couples TRBV4-1 to TRBJ2-7; TRBD1 matches at 7 bases. The TCR comes from a person between 18 and 65 years old who received the Ad26.COV2.S COVID-19 vaccine or a placebo. The CDR3: CASSQEGGRVLVEQYF. The CDR3 region has the DNA TGCGCCAGCAGCCAAGAAGGGGGCAGGGTTCTAGTCGAGCAGTACTTC.